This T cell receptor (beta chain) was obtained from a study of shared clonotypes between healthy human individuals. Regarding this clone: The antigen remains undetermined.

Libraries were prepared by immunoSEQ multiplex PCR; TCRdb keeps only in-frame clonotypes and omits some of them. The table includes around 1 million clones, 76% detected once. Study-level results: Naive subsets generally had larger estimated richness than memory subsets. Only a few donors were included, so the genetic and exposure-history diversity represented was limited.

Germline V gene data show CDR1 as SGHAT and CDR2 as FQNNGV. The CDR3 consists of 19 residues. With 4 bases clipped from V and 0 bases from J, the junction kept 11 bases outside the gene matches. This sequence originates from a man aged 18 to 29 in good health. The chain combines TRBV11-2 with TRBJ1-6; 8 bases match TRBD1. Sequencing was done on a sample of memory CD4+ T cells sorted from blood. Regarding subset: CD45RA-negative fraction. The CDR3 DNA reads TGTGCCAGCAGCTCCAGGGGACAGGCGATAAGCTCCTATAATTCACCCCTCCACTTT. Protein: CASSSRGQAISSYNSPLHF. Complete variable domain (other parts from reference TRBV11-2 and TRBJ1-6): EAGVAQSPRYKIIEKRQSVAFWCNPISGHATLYWYQQILGQGPKLLIQFQNNGVVDDSQLPKDRFSAERLKGVDSTLKIQPAKLEDSAVYLCASSSRGQAISSYNSPLHFGNGTRLTVT.